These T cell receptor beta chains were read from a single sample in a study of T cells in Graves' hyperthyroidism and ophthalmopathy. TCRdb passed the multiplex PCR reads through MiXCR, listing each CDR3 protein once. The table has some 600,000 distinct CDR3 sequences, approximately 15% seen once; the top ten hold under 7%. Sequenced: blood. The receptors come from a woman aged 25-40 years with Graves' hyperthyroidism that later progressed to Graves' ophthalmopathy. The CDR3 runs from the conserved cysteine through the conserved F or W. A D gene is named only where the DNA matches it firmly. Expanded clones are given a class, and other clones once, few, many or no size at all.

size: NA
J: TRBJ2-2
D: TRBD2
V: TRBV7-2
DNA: TGTGCCAGCAGACCTAGCGGGAGTCCCACCGGGGAGCTGTTTTTT
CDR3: CASRPSGSPTGELFF

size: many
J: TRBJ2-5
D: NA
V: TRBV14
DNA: TGTGCCAGCAGCCAAGATAGTCCGGGAGAGACCCAGTACTTC
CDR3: CASSQDSPGETQYF

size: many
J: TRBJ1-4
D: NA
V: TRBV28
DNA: TGTGCCAGCAGATTTATGGGAGGATGGAATGAAAAACTGTTTTTT
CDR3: CASRFMGGWNEKLFF

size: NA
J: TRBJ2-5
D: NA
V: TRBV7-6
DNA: TGTGCCAGCACGGCAGGTCTTGTCCAAGAGACCCAGTACTTC
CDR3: CASTAGLVQETQYF

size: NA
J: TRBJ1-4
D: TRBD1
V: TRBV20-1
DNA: TGCAGTGCGGATGGACAGGGAGTTATTAATGAAAAACTGTTTTTT
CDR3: CSADGQGVINEKLFF

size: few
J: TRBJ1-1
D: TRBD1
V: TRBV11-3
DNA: TGTGCCAGCCAGGGACAGGGGAACACTGAAGCTTTCTTT
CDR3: CASQGQGNTEAFF

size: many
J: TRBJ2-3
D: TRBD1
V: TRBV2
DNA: TGTGCCAGCAGTGATGGGACAGGTTATTTGGATACGCAGTATTTT
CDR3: CASSDGTGYLDTQYF

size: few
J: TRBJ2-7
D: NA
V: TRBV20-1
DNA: TGCAGTGCTAGTAGAGGGGTTGGGGGAGAGGGCTACGAGCAGTACTTC
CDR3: CSASRGVGGEGYEQYF

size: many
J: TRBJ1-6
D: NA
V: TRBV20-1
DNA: TGCAGGGCCGGAACAGGTCCTTCACCCCTCCACTTT
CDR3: CRAGTGPSPLHF

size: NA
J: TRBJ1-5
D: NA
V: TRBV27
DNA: TGTGCCAGCGCGGACAGAATCTTCAATCAGCCCCAGCATTTT
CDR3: CASADRIFNQPQHF

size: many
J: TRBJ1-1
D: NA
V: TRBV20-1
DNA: TGCAGTGCTGATAATTCCCCCCTGACAGATGAAGCTTTCTTT
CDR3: CSADNSPLTDEAFF

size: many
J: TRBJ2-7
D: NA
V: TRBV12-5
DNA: TGTGCTAGTGGCCCAGCCTCCTACGAGCAGTACTTC
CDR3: CASGPASYEQYF

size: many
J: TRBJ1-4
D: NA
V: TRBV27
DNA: TGTGCCAGCAGTGGGGACCGGGACGGATATGAAAAACTGTTTTTT
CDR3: CASSGDRDGYEKLFF

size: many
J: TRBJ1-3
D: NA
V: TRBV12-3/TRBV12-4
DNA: TGTGCCAGCTCCTTGGCGGCAGCTGGAAACACCATATATTTT
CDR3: CASSLAAAGNTIYF

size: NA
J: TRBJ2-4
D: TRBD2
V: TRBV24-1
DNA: TGTGCCACCAGTGACCCTACTAGCGGGAACATTCAGTACTTC
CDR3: CATSDPTSGNIQYF

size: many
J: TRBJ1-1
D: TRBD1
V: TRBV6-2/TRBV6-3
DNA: TGTGCCAGCAGTTCAGGGGGACCACCCCTTTGGGCAGCTTTCTTT
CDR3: CASSSGGPPLWAAFF

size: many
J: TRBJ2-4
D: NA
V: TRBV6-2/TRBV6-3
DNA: TGTGCCAGCAAGGCAGGGAGAGCCAAAAACATTCAGTACTTC
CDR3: CASKAGRAKNIQYF

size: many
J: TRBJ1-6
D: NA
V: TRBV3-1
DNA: TGTGCCAGCAGCCACCAGAGGAATTCACCCCTCCACTTT
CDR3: CASSHQRNSPLHF

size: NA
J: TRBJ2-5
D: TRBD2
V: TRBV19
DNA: TGTGCCAGTACCAAAGCTCTAGCGGGAGAGACCCAGTACTTC
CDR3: CASTKALAGETQYF

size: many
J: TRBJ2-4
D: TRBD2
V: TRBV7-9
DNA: TGTGCCAGCAGGGAAACGACCTTGCGGGAGTCCATTCAGTACTTC
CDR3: CASRETTLRESIQYF

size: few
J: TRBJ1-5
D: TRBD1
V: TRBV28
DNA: TGTGCCAGCAGCAGGGGGGAGGATCAGCCCCAGCATTTT
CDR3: CASSRGEDQPQHF

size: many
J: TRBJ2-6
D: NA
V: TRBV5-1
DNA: TGCGCCAGCAGTCCCTTAGGTGCTGTGTCTGGGGCCAACGTCCTGACTTTC
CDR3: CASSPLGAVSGANVLTF

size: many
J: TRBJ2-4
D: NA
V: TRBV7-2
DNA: TGTGCCAGCAGCATTGGACTAACCGGCATTCAGTACTTC
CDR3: CASSIGLTGIQYF

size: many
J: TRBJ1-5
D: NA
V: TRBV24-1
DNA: TGTGCCACCAGTCCAGGGAACAGCAATCAGCCCCAGCATTTT
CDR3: CATSPGNSNQPQHF